This T cell receptor beta chain was observed in a study of blood T cell repertoires in COVID-19 (dated by TCRdb to 2018 to 2020). With regard to the full study: Samples from collaborators originated in the United States, Italy and Spain and spanned both the acute and convalescent phases of COVID-19. The repertoires were released in a freely available public database meant as a resource for research on the immune response to SARS-CoV-2. The prospective study material was composed of cDNA or gDNA derived from T cells, B-cell-depleted T cells, or PBMCs. A de-identified subject ID, COVID-19 status, age in years and sex were almost always included in the sample metadata. Where available, HLA class I and class II types were obtained from metadata supplied by the sample provider rather than from assay-based typing. The dataset comprised deeply sampled blood TCRbeta repertoires from subjects exposed to, actively infected with, or recovered from COVID-19. The samples were drawn from the first 160 participants of the ongoing ImmuneRACE study and from 1,254 subjects provided by 6 global collaborators.

As regards this clone: Its antigen is not yet known. Per-nucleotide qualities are absent, and no much larger clonotype sits a single base away.

The full study reports these points: Clinical and demographic metadata were provided uncurated, with the amount varying by source and participant.

From a lookup of the germline V gene, CDR1 and CDR2 are SGHRS and YFSETQ. Measured from the cysteine to the phenylalanine, the CDR3 is 13 residues long. The DNA shown is the 39-base CDR3, in frame from base 1. Deletion took 0 bases off V and 4 bases off J, with a span of 4 bases between the germline ends. Participants in the prospective study were aged roughly 18 to 100 years, lived in under 30 United States geographic areas, and enrolled through a virtual design. To assign participants to cohorts, the prospective study relied on clinical history that participants themselves reported in a screening survey and a study questionnaire. In the prospective study, whole blood, serum and a nasopharyngeal or oropharyngeal swab were collected from each participant by mobile phlebotomists. Prospective study participants could optionally give additional blood draws and questionnaires over an approximately two-month period. Blood samples from the prospective study were shipped frozen or at room temperature prior to DNA extraction.

The immunoSEQ Assay, a bias-controlled multiplex PCR, was used to amplify TCRbeta CDR3 regions from genomic DNA. Under the source paper's analysis protocol: The number of nucleated cells in each sample was estimated by amplification of reference gene primers within the assay. To quantify the absolute abundance of each unique TCRbeta CDR3 rearrangement, sequence reads were collapsed and filtered. For each sample, productive Simpson clonality was calculated as the square root of Simpson's diversity index over productive rearrangements. This is the immuneACCESS table as TCRdb keeps it, with only in-frame sequences that have V and J called. A part of the clones is gone; compared with another copy, unresolved V genes explain less than half, and the rest is unexplained. V and J calls and clone size come straight from that table; D and trimming were deduced from the DNA. The sample table contains about 200,000 clones; only one count was recorded for 65% to 90% of them. The top ten clonotypes cover more than 8.5% of the sample.

This chain joins TRBV5-1 to TRBJ2-2; the D gene is not confidently resolved. The sequence was obtained from a woman aged 50 to 65 with acute COVID-19. Material for sequencing was PBMCs or T cells enriched from blood (not recorded which). The nucleotide sequence reads TGCGCCAGCAGCTTGGGGCCCACCGGGGAGCTGTTTTTT. It codes for CASSLGPTGELFF.